This passage covers 17 T cell receptor beta chains from one sample sequenced in a study of tumor and adjacent non-tumor tissue in lung cancer. Three rounds of nested PCR, following a modified ARM-PCR protocol, produced the TCRbeta library. TCRdb reanalysed the multiplex PCR reads using MiXCR and keeps one entry per CDR3 protein. The sample includes tens of thousands of distinct CDR3 sequences, 61% of them seen just once. The template was RNA from unsorted bulk tissue. Distant lung tissue was collected more than 3 cm away from the tumor edge. Sequencing was done on a sample of distant non-tumor lung tissue. Receptors originate from a man aged 70 or older with non-small cell lung cancer.

In this sample, this clonotype turned up many times. The V gene is TRBV29-1, the J gene TRBJ2-3, with D hard to call. Germline CDR1 and CDR2: SQVTM and ANQGSEA. V lost 5 bases, J lost 1 base, and 7 bases lay in between. The CDR3 runs to 12 residues. The CDR3 DNA is TGCAGCGTTACCGCGGGCACAGATACGCAGTATTTT. Translated: CSVTAGTDTQYF.

The V and J genes are TRBV11-2 and TRBJ1-1; D might be TRBD1 (6 bases). Between the trimmed V and J ends, which lost 7 bases and 4 bases, there was a span of 22 bases. Germline V lookup: CDR1 SGHAT, CDR2 FQNNGV. The CDR3 covers 16 residues. The CDR3 sequence: CASTLLGGVRVTEAFF. The CDR3 DNA reads TGTGCCAGCACTCTCTTAGGGGGGGTGAGGGTCACTGAAGCTTTCTTT. The complete variable domain, with remaining parts taken from reference TRBV11-2 and TRBJ1-1, reads EAGVAQSPRYKIIEKRQSVAFWCNPISGHATLYWYQQILGQGPKLLIQFQNNGVVDDSQLPKDRFSAERLKGVDSTLKIQPAKLEDSAVYLCASTLLGGVRVTEAFFGQGTRLTVV.

This clonotype is a singleton in its sample. Sequence at one end of the junction differs from germline and may be a read error. The V call is TRBV19, the J call TRBJ2-4; 8 bases match TRBD2. CDR3 size: 15 residues. Germline V gives CDR1 LNHDA, CDR2 SQIVND (reference sequence). The CDR3 DNA sequence: TGTGCCAGTAGTCGGGGGGGCCAGACCAAAATCATTCAGTACTTC. Translation: CASSRGGQTKIIQYF.

Comments on this clonotype: The junction and the germline gene differ at one end; a read error may be behind it. The chain links TRBV11-2 to TRBJ2-1, with a tentative D call TRBD1 (7 bases). This CDR3 has 15 amino acids. CDR1 is SGHAT, CDR2 FQNNGV, per germline. The CDR3, as DNA: TGTGCCAGCAGCTTATGTGGGCGCGGGACAGACGAGCAATTCTTC. It codes for CASSLCGRGTDEQFF.

As to this clonotype: Since the CDR3 does not end with the conserved phenylalanine or tryptophan, this likely comes from a read error. The CDR3 coding sequence is TGCGCCAGCAGCCAAGAACAGACGTCCCTTCATCAGCCCCAGCATCCT. It codes for CASSQEQTSLHQPQHP. V and J are TRBV4-1 and TRBJ1-5; D unclear. CDR1 MGHRA and CDR2 YSYEKL come from the germline V gene. Trimming cost V 0 bases and J 5 bases, with 14 bases left between them. The CDR3 is made up of 16 amino acids.

A word on this clonotype: An end of the junction does not agree with germline; a read error may underlie this. This chain connects TRBV6-1 to TRBJ1-6; 7 nucleotides match TRBD1. Per germline, CDR1 MNHNS and CDR2 SASEGT. The CDR3 spans 15 residues. In DNA, the CDR3 is TGTGCCAGCAGGCCTGGGACAGCAACTAATTCACCTCTCCACTTT. Translation gives CASRPGTATNSPLHF.

The count of this clonotype is one. Sequence at one end of the junction differs from germline and may be a read error. This chain connects TRBV6-5 to TRBJ2-1; D is perhaps TRBD1 (5 bases). Germline V CDR1 and CDR2: MNHEY, SVGAGI. The CDR3 totals 14 residues. CDR3 in amino acids: CASRPTERNNEQLF. The CDR3 DNA reads as TGTGCCAGTAGGCCGACAGAGAGGAACAATGAGCAGCTCTTC.

The count of this clonotype is one. The junction differs from germline at one of its ends, possibly a read error. The rearrangement links TRBV11-2 to TRBJ2-7; D could derive from TRBD1 or TRBD2 (6 bases each). Germline V gives CDR1 SGHAT, CDR2 FQNNGV. This CDR3 has 15 residues. The CDR3 spells CASSLDRGRRYQQYF. The CDR3 coding sequence is TGTGCCAGCAGTTTAGATAGGGGGAGGCGCTACCAGCAGTACTTC. Complete variable domain (other parts from reference TRBV11-2 and TRBJ2-7): EAGVAQSPRYKIIEKRQSVAFWCNPISGHATLYWYQQILGQGPKLLIQFQNNGVVDDSQLPKDRFSAERLKGVDSTLKIQPAKLEDSAVYLCASSLDRGRRYQQYFGPGTRLTVT.

With respect to this clonotype: It is likely a read error, because the conserved phenylalanine at the end of the CDR3 is missing. The chain couples TRBV11-2 to TRBJ2-2; D gene unclear. The V gene lost 5 bases and the J gene lost 6 bases, with 19 bases spanning the gap. CDR1 and CDR2 from the germline V gene are SGHAT and FQNNGV. This CDR3 is built from 16 residues. In nucleotides, the CDR3 is TGTGCCAGCAGCCTACAGTGGACGTTATTCGCCGGGGAGCTGTTTTTA. Translating it yields CASSLQWTLFAGELFL.

On this clonotype: Mismatch with germline at one junction end may stem from a read error. The rearrangement joins TRBV5-6 to TRBJ2-1; TRBD2 matches 11 bases. The CDR3 consists of 19 residues. The germline V gene has CDR1 SGHDT and CDR2 YYEEEE. CDR3 nucleotides: TGTGCCAACAGCTCCTATATGACTAGCGGGGCGAGCTCCTACAATGAGCAGTTCTTC. Amino acid sequence: CANSSYMTSGASSYNEQFF.

There are a few counts of this clonotype. DNA of the CDR3: TGCGCCAGCAGCTTGATGGGACTAGCGAATCAAGAGACCCAGTACTTC. Protein: CASSLMGLANQETQYF. V usage is TRBV5-1 and J usage is TRBJ2-5; TRBD2 matches 10 bases. The CDR3 consists of 16 residues. The germline V gene encodes CDR1 SGHRS and CDR2 YFSETQ. The V segment lost 1 base and the J segment 2 bases; nucleotides outside the gene matches: 5.

Comments on this clonotype: Relative to the germline gene, one junction end is altered; a read error may explain this. The chain employs TRBV20-1 and TRBJ2-3; 10 bases are a match to TRBD2. The CDR3 has 17 residues. Germline V CDR1 and CDR2: DFQATT, SNEGSKA (reference sequence). CDR3 amino acids: CNAATLTSGFSTDTQYF. CDR3 in DNA: TGCAATGCTGCGACCTTGACTAGCGGGTTTAGCACAGATACGCAGTATTTT.

The V call is TRBV11-2, the J call TRBJ2-2; D perhaps matches TRBD1 (7 bases). Trimming left V 7 bases short and J 13 bases short, with 19 bases between. Germline loops: CDR1 SGHAT, CDR2 FQNNGV. This CDR3 contains 13 residues. The DNA for the CDR3 is TGTGCCAGCACTCCACAGGGGACCGGGAGGCTGTTTTTT. It encodes CASTPQGTGRLFF.

On this clonotype itself: One end of the junction varies from germline; a read error may be responsible. The rearrangement uses TRBV20-1 and TRBJ2-7; D is uncertain. The CDR3 is 14 amino acids. Germline CDR1 reads DFQATT; CDR2 reads SNEGSKA (reference sequence). The CDR3 here is CSAPWASFSYVQYF. CDR3 bases: TGCAGTGCCCCCTGGGCATCGTTCTCATACGTGCAGTACTTC.

V usage is TRBV11-2 and J usage is TRBJ2-1; 8 bases align to TRBD2. The ends lost 7 bases at V and 16 bases at J; junction bases unmatched: 18. There are 14 residues in the CDR3. From germline, CDR1 is SGHAT and CDR2 FQNNGV. The CDR3 protein is CASILAAAYNEYFF. The DNA of the CDR3 is TGTGCCAGCATACTAGCGGCAGCCTACAATGAGTACTTCTTC.

The V gene is TRBV10-2, the J gene TRBJ2-7; D unresolved. V lost 7 bases to trimming and J lost 8 bases, with 15 bases between them. This CDR3 is built from 12 residues. Germline loops: CDR1 WSHSY, CDR2 SAAADI. DNA for the CDR3: TGCGCCAGCATGGAAAGTGGCGACAAGCAGTACTTC. As protein: CASMESGDKQYF.

This clonotype was detected only a few times. A read error may explain this, as a much larger clone is one base away. This rearrangement joins TRBV5-6 to TRBJ1-2; no firm D call. The CDR3 has 12 residues. CDR1 is SGHDT, CDR2 YYEEEE, per germline. Trimming cost V 2 bases and J 10 bases, with 12 bases left between them. The CDR3 spells CASSLFEENYTF. The CDR3 DNA reads TGTGCCAGCAGCTTATTCGAGGAAAACTACACCTTC.